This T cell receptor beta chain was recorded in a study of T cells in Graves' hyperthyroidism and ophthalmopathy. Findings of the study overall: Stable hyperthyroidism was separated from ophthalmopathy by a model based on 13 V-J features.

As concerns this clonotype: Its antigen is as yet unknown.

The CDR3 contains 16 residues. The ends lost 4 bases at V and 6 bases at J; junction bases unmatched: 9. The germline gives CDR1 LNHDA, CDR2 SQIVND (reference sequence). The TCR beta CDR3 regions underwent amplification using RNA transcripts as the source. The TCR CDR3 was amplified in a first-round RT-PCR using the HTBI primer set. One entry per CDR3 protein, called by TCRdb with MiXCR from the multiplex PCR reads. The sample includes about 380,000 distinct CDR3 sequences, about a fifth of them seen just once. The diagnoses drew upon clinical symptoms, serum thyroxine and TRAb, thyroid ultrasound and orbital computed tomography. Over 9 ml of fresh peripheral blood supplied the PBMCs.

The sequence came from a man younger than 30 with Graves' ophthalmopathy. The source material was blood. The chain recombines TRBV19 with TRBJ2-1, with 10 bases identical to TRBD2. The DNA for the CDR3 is TGTGCCAGTAGTAACTTACTAGCGGGGCCCTTCAATGAGCAGTTCTTC. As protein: CASSNLLAGPFNEQFF.